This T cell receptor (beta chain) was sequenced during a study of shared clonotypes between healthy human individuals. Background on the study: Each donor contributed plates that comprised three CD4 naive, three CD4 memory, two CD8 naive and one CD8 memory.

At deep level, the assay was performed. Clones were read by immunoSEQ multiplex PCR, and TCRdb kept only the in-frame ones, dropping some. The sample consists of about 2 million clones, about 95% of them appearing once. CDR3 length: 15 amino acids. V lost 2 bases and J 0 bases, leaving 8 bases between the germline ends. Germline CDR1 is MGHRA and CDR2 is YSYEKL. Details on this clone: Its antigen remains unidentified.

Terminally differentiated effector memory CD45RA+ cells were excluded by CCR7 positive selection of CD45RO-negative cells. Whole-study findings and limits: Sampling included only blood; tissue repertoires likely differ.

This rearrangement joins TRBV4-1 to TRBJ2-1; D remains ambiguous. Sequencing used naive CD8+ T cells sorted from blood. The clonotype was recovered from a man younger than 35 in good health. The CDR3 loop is CASSQTPSSYNEQFF. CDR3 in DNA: TGCGCCAGCAGCCAAACTCCCAGCTCCTACAATGAGCAGTTCTTC.